This T cell receptor beta chain was identified in a study of healthy donors' naive CD4 and CD8 T cells. Findings and caveats of the study: Naive CD4+ and CD8+ cells reportedly differed in usage of most V and J genes.

Each TCR library used around 540 ng of total RNA and a linear amplification protocol. TCRdb processed the reads anew with MiXCR; each CDR3 protein has one entry. Of approximately 180,000 distinct CDR3 sequences detected, around 70% appear once; the ten largest clones hold less than 2.5%. A remark on this clonotype: Its target is unknown.

The material sequenced was naive CD4+ and CD8+ T cells sorted from blood, pooled from several donors. The receptor's source is a pool of human donors in good health; the sample pools cells from several healthy donors.

As DNA, the CDR3 is TGTGCCAGCAGTTTAGGCGATGGGGGCTACGAGCAGTACTTC. Amino acids: CASSLGDGGYEQYF. This rearrangement joins TRBV27 to TRBJ2-7; D tentatively reads TRBD1 or TRBD2 (5 bases each). Germline CDR1 and CDR2: MNHEY and SMNVEV (reference sequence). The CDR3 length is 14 residues. Trimming took 2 bases from V and 3 from J, leaving 11 bases between them.